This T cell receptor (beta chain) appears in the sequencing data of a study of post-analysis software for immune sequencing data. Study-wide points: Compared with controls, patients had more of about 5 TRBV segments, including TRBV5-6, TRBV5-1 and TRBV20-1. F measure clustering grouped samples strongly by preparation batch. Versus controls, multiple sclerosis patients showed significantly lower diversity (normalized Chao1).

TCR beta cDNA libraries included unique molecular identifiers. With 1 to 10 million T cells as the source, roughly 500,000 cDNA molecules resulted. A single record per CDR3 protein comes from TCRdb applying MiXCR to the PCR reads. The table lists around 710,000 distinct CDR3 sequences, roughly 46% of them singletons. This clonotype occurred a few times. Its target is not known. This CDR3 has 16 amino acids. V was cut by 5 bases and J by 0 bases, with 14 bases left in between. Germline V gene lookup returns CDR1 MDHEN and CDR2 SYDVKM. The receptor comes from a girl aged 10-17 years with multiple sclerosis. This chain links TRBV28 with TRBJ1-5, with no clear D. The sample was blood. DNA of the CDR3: TGTGCCAGCAGTCCGATGAGTGGGGTTAGCAATCAGCCCCAGCATTTT. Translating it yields CASSPMSGVSNQPQHF.